Listed below are T cell receptor beta chains from one sample, sequenced in a study of blood T cell repertoires in COVID-19. Using immunoSEQ multiplex PCR, the repertoire was profiled, and TCRdb retains in-frame clones only, with some absent. The sample gives about 74,000 clones, about nine tenths of which show up once; approximately 29% is in the top ten. Input material: peripheral blood. The receptors were gathered from an elderly woman with active or convalescent COVID-19. Both conserved end residues are part of each CDR3. D genes are given only for firm matches. Size is stated for part of the rows, as once, few or many counts, or as a class when the clone is expanded.

d_call cdr3_length clone_size j_call v_call cdr3_nt cdr3_aa
- 15 - TRBJ1-2 TRBV24-1 TGTGCCACCAGTGACTCCTCCTTTGGCGGCTATGGCTACACCTTC CATSDSSFGGYGYTF
- 17 - TRBJ1-5 TRBV6-2/TRBV6-3 TGTGCCAGCAGTTTGGGCAGGTACTTGATCGGGAGACAGCCCCAGCATTTT CASSLGRYLIGRQPQHF
- 14 once TRBJ1-6 TRBV7-2 TGTGCCAGCAGCGTGGGCAGGGTGGATTCACCCCTCCACTTT CASSVGRVDSPLHF
TRBD2 16 - TRBJ2-2 TRBV7-2 TGTGCCAGCAGCTTATCCGGACTAGCGGGGAGCGGGGAGCTGTTTTTT CASSLSGLAGSGELFF
- 14 - TRBJ1-4 TRBV6-5 TGTGCCAGCAGTTACTCTGTAGAGCCTGAAAAACTGTTTTTT CASSYSVEPEKLFF
TRBD1 16 - TRBJ1-6 TRBV4-3 TGCGCCAGCAGCCAAGATGGGCACAGGGGGAACTCACCCCTCCACTTT CASSQDGHRGNSPLHF
TRBD1 15 - TRBJ2-7 TRBV5-5 TGTGCCAGCACCCGACAGGACAGGGTCCCTTTGGAGCAGTACTTC CASTRQDRVPLEQYF
TRBD1 15 - TRBJ2-2 TRBV5-4 TGTGCCAGCAGCTCCCGGGACAGGGGCACCGGGGAGCTGTTTTTT CASSSRDRGTGELFF
- 16 - TRBJ1-1 TRBV19 TGTGCCAGTAGTACCGACGGTCGTCGGGTGAACACTGAAGCTTTCTTT CASSTDGRRVNTEAFF
TRBD2 15 - TRBJ2-7 TRBV3-1/TRBV3-2 TGTGCCAGCAGCCAAGTGCGGGGGAATATCTACGAGCAGTACTTC CASSQVRGNIYEQYF
- 17 - TRBJ1-6 TRBV28 TGTGCCAGCAGTCCACTACTCTGGCAGAGTGGAAATTCACCCCTCCACTTT CASSPLLWQSGNSPLHF
- 15 - TRBJ1-3 TRBV18 TGTGCCAGCTCACCAAACGTGGGACACCAAAACACCATATATTTT CASSPNVGHQNTIYF
- 12 - TRBJ2-7 TRBV7-9 TGTGCCAGCAGCGGCAGGGGCTACGAGCAGTACTTC CASSGRGYEQYF
- 14 - TRBJ2-5 TRBV7-9 TGTGCCAGCAGCTCCGGTGTGCGGGCAGAGACCCAGTACTTC CASSSGVRAETQYF
- 14 - TRBJ2-2 TRBV6-5 TGTGCCAGCAGTTGGAAGGTGGAGTCCTTAGAGCTGTTTTTT CASSWKVESLELFF
TRBD1 13 - TRBJ1-1 TRBV4-1 TGCGCCAGCAGCCACCCTGCAGGGGGCATAGCTTTCTTT CASSHPAGGIAFF
TRBD2 16 - TRBJ2-7 TRBV5-5 TGTGCCAGCAGTACGCCACCGGGACTAGCGGAATACGAGCAGTACTTC CASSTPPGLAEYEQYF
- 13 - TRBJ2-5 TRBV21-1 TGTGCCAGCTCCAGGGAGGGCCAAGAGACCCAGTACTTC CASSREGQETQYF
TRBD1 13 - TRBJ1-1 TRBV28 TGTGCCAGCAGTTTGGGAGACAGGGTTAAAGCTTTCTTT CASSLGDRVKAFF
TRBD1 15 - TRBJ1-4 TRBV3-1/TRBV3-2 TGTGCCAGCAGCTTCGTCAGGGGGCCTAATGAAAAACTGTTTTTT CASSFVRGPNEKLFF
TRBD1 20 - TRBJ2-5 TRBV14 TGTGCCAGCAGCCAGGGCTACCCCGGGACAGGGGTCGCGACGGAAGAGACCCAGTACTTC CASSQGYPGTGVATEETQYF
- 14 - TRBJ2-1 TRBV14 TGTGCCAGCAGCCCCTACTTAAATAGCAATGAGCAGTTCTTC CASSPYLNSNEQFF
TRBD1 12 many TRBJ2-7 TRBV6-5 TGTGCCAGCAGTCCCGGACAGGGAGAGCAGTACTTC CASSPGQGEQYF
TRBD2 16 - TRBJ2-3 TRBV27 TGTGCCAGCAGTTTCCGACTAGCGGGGGGTCAGGCTACGCAGTATTTT CASSFRLAGGQATQYF
TRBD1 15 - TRBJ1-6 TRBV4-3 TGCGCCAGCAGCCAAGTGCGGACAGGGGAAGAACCCCTCCACTTT CASSQVRTGEEPLHF
- 13 few TRBJ1-1 TRBV28 TGTGCCAGCAGAACAGGCACGAACACTGAAGCTTTCTTT CASRTGTNTEAFF
TRBD1 15 once TRBJ1-5 TRBV6-5 TGTGCCAGCAAATCCGACAGGGGCAGCAATCAGCCCCAGCATTTT CASKSDRGSNQPQHF
- 18 - TRBJ1-1 TRBV30 TGTGCCTGGACCCGAGGTCCAACTAGGAACAGGGTGAACACTGAAGCTTTCTTT CAWTRGPTRNRVNTEAFF
TRBD2 14 - TRBJ2-2 TRBV7-2 TGTGCCCAAGGAGCGGGAGCGAACACCGGGGAGCTGTTTTTT CAQGAGANTGELFF
TRBD1 15 - TRBJ1-2 TRBV14 TGTGCCAGCAGCCGCCTTGGGACAGGCGACTATGGCTACACCTTC CASSRLGTGDYGYTF
- 14 once TRBJ1-1 TRBV19 TGTGCCAGTAGTATAGGATCCTGGAGCACTGAAGCTTTCTTT CASSIGSWSTEAFF
- 15 - TRBJ2-7 TRBV4-3 TGCGCCAGCAGCCAAGAGCCCCTTAGCTCCTACGAGCAGTACTTC CASSQEPLSSYEQYF
- 16 - TRBJ1-4 TRBV5-5 TGTGCCAGCAGCTTGGGTCTAGTGGCAACTAATGAAAAACTGTTTTTT CASSLGLVATNEKLFF
- 15 - TRBJ2-1 TRBV7-3 TGTGCCAGCAGCCCCGGGCGCGGGTCACGCGATGAGCAGTTCTTC CASSPGRGSRDEQFF
- 14 - TRBJ1-6 TRBV7-9 TGTGCCAGCAGCGGGGGCGATTATAATTCACCCCTCCACTTT CASSGGDYNSPLHF
- 13 - TRBJ1-6 TRBV6-1 TGTGCCAGCGGTGAAGGGCCCAACTCACCCCTCCACTTT CASGEGPNSPLHF
TRBD1 16 - TRBJ1-3 TRBV7-2 TGTGCCAGCAGCTCCCGACAGGGCTTGAATGGAAACACCATATATTTT CASSSRQGLNGNTIYF
TRBD1 14 - TRBJ1-2 TRBV27 TGTGCCAGCAGCCCGGGACAGAGACCTTATGGCTACACCTTC CASSPGQRPYGYTF
TRBD1 15 - TRBJ2-7 TRBV15 TGTGCCACCAGCAGAACCAGGGGGAGCTCCTACGAGCAGTACTTC CATSRTRGSSYEQYF
- 13 - TRBJ1-1 TRBV7-9 TGTGCCAGCAGCGTTGACAGTAAAGGTGGGGCTTTCTTT CASSVDSKGGAFF
TRBD1 14 few TRBJ1-5 TRBV27 TGTGCCAGCAGCGCCGGGACAGGGTATCAGCCCCAGCATTTT CASSAGTGYQPQHF